The following is a T cell receptor beta chain sequence with its context. A much larger clone differs from this one at a single base, so this may be a read error. This sample is drawn from a study of kidney transplant recipient with SARS-CoV-2 infection. From the reads, TCRdb called clonotypes with MiXCR, one entry per CDR3 protein. This sample has under 300,000 distinct CDR3 sequences, with 25% to 30% found just once. CDR3 length: 16 amino acids. This chain joins TRBV8-2 and TRBJ1-2. TRBV8-2 is a pseudogene segment. This specimen was a blood sample, taken at baseline and on roughly day 110 from a kidney transplant recipient. This TCR came from a male patient between 25 and 40 years old who had COVID-19 and was a kidney transplant recipient. The graft donor may account for some of the T cells. CDR3 residues: CGSGDVDNRKTYGYTF. The DNA for the CDR3 is TGTGGCAGTGGGGATGTTGATAACCGAAAGACCTATGGCTACACCTTC.